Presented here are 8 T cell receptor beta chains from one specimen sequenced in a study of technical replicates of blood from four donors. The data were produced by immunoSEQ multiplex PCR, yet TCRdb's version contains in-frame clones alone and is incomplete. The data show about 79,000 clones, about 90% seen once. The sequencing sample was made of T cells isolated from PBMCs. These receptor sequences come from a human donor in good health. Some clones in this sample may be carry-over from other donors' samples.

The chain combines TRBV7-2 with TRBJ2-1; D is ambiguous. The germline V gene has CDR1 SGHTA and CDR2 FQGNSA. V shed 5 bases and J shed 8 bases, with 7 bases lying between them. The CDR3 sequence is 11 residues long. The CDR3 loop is CASSPYHEQFF. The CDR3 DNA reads TGTGCCAGCAGCCCTTATCATGAGCAGTTCTTC.

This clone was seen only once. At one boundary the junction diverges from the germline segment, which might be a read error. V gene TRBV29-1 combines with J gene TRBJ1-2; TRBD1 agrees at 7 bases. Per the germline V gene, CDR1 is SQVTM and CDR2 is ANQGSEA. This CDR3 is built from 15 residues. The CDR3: CSAELGGRGLVGYTF. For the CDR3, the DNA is TGCAGCGCTGAACTAGGGGGCAGGGGCCTTGTTGGCTACACCTTC.

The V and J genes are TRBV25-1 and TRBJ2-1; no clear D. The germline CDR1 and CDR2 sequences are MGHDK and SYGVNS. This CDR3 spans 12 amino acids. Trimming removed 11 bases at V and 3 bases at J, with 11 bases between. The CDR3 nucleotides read TGTGCCTCCACCGGGTTCTACAATGAGCAGTTCTTC. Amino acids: CASTGFYNEQFF.

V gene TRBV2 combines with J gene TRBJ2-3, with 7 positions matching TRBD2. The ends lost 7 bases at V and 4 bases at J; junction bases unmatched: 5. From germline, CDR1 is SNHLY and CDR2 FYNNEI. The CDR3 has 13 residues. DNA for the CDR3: TGTGCCAGCATCAAGCGGGACGCAGATACGCAGTATTTT. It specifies CASIKRDADTQYF. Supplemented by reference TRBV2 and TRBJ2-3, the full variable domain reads EPEVTQTPSHQVTQMGQEVILRCVPISNHLYFYWYRQILGQKVEFLVSFYNNEISEKSEIFDDQFSVERPDGSNFTLKIRSTKLEDSAMYFCASIKRDADTQYFGPGTRLTVL.

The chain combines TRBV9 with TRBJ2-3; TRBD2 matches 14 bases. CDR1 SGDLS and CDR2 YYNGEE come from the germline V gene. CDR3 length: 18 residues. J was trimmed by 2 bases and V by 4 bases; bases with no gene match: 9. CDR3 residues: CASSQTSGRASPTDTQYF. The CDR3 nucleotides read TGTGCCAGCAGCCAGACTAGCGGGAGGGCCTCCCCCACAGATACGCAGTATTTT.

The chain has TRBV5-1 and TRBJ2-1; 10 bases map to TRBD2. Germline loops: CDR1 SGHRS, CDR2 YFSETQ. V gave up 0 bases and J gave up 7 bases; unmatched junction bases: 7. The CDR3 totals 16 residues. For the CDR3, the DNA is TGCGCCAGCAGCTTGGTGCTAGCGGGAGTTCAAAATGAGCAGTTCTTC. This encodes CASSLVLAGVQNEQFF. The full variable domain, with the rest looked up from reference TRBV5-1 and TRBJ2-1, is KAGVTQTPRYLIKTRGQQVTLSCSPISGHRSVSWYQQTPGQGLQFLFEYFSETQRNKGNFPGRFSGRQFSNSRSEMNVSTLELGDSALYLCASSLVLAGVQNEQFFGPGTRLTVL.

The CDR3: CAREMYQLRAGVGDEQFF. The CDR3 coding sequence is TGTGCCAGAGAAATGTACCAATTAAGAGCGGGAGTAGGCGATGAGCAGTTCTTC. The chain employs TRBV6-4 and TRBJ2-1, with TRBD2 matching over 8 bases. V lost 9 bases to trimming and J lost 8 bases; unmatched junction nucleotides: 24. The CDR3 length is 18 residues. Looked up from germline, CDR1 is MRHNA and CDR2 is SNTAGT.

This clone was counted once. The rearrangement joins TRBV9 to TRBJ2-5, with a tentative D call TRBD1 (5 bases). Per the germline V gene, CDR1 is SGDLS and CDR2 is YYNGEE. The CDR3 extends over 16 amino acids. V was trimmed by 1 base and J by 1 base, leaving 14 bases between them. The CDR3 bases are TGTGCCAGCAGCGTAAGGGGAAACGATGTCCAAGAGACCCAGTACTTC. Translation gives CASSVRGNDVQETQYF. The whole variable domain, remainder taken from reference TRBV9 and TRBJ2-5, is DSGVTQTPKHLITATGQRVTLRCSPRSGDLSVYWYQQSLDQGLQFLIQYYNGEERAKGNILERFSAQQFPDLHSELNLSSLELGDSALYFCASSVRGNDVQETQYFGPGTRLLVL.